This T cell receptor beta chain is from a study of T-cell reconstitution after alpha-beta-depleted transplantation in children. Study-wide findings and caveats: T-cell counts and diversity at one year following transplant were attributed mainly to newly produced T cells. Surviving thymic progenitors and recipient T cells were the source of high TCRbeta diversity at day 60 in some patients.

This CDR3 is 13 amino acids long. Germline CDR1 MNHEY, CDR2 SVGAGI. Trimming at V came to 8 bases and at J to 2 bases, leaving 6 bases not matched to a gene. Unique molecular identifiers were used in preparing the TCRbeta library. Each CDR3 protein is one row after TCRdb ran MiXCR on the PCR reads. The sample carries some 180,000 distinct CDR3 sequences, approximately 7% recorded once. This clonotype was detected many times. Its cognate antigen is unknown. The receptor comes from a boy aged 2 to 10 with acute lymphoblastic leukemia, due to receive a stem cell transplant. The sample was PBMCs, taken before TCRalphabeta/CD19-depleted stem cell transplant. This rearrangement joins TRBV6-5 to TRBJ2-7, with 7 positions matching TRBD2. The CDR3 protein is CASGWGGPYEQYF. The DNA of the CDR3 is TGTGCCAGCGGATGGGGGGGACCCTACGAGCAGTACTTC.